Listed below are T cell receptor beta chains from one sample, sequenced in a study of blood T cell repertoires in COVID-19. Only in-frame clones appear in the TCRdb table, and some are missing; sequencing was by immunoSEQ multiplex PCR. Among approximately 290,000 clones listed, around 91% were seen once. What was sequenced was peripheral blood. All receptors derive from a woman aged 55-75 years with acute or convalescent COVID-19. The CDR3 runs from the conserved cysteine through the conserved F or W. D genes are given only for firm matches. The size of a clone is reported for some rows only, either as once, few or many, or as a class for expanded clones.

clone_size d_call j_call v_call cdr3_aa cdr3_nt
NA TRBD1 TRBJ2-2 TRBV6-5 CASSYSGQGLTGELFF TGTGCCAGCAGTTACTCGGGACAGGGGCTCACCGGGGAGCTGTTTTTT
NA TRBD2 TRBJ2-3 TRBV4-1 CASSQGREYIADTQYF TGCGCCAGCAGCCAAGGGCGGGAGTACATTGCAGATACGCAGTATTTT
NA NA TRBJ1-5 TRBV9 CASSVAPGDQPQHF TGTGCCAGCAGCGTAGCCCCAGGCGATCAGCCCCAGCATTTT
NA TRBD1 TRBJ1-2 TRBV28 CASSFNDRGGYGYTF TGTGCCAGCAGTTTTAACGACAGGGGGGGGTATGGCTACACCTTC
once NA TRBJ2-7 TRBV6-5 CASSQTSTYEQYF TGTGCCAGCAGCCAGACATCAACCTACGAGCAGTACTTC
once TRBD2 TRBJ2-2 TRBV19 CASSKSAGELHTGELFF TGTGCCAGTAGCAAGTCAGCGGGAGAACTTCACACCGGGGAGCTGTTTTTT
NA TRBD1 TRBJ1-4 TRBV4-2 CASSQAGQGNEKLFF TGTGCCAGCAGCCAAGCAGGACAGGGTAATGAAAAACTGTTTTTT
once NA TRBJ2-7 TRBV2 CASRGTPYEQYF TGTGCCAGCAGGGGGACTCCCTACGAGCAGTACTTC
NA TRBD2 TRBJ2-2 TRBV7-2 CASSLVAGLYTGELFF TGTGCCAGCAGCTTAGTAGCGGGATTATACACCGGGGAGCTGTTTTTT
NA NA TRBJ2-1 TRBV7-8 CASSPTSSYEQFF TGTGCCAGCAGCCCGACTAGTTCCTATGAGCAGTTCTTC
NA TRBD2 TRBJ2-3 TRBV7-6 CASSSRTSGSSDTQYF TGTGCCAGCAGCTCTAGGACTAGCGGGAGCTCAGATACGCAGTATTTT
NA NA TRBJ2-1 TRBV10-2 CASSELLEVGEQFF TGCGCCAGCAGTGAGCTCTTGGAGGTTGGCGAGCAGTTCTTC